This section outlines one T cell receptor beta chain sequence together with its context. Antigen specificity is unknown. This entry comes from a study of T cell responses to AZD1222 COVID-19 vaccine. Study-level results: Donors skewed white British and female; clonal diversity was possibly underestimated. Across spike, vaccine-associated CD4 TCRs were found, dominant at 160-218 and 743-854.

The CDR3 has 14 amino acids. Germline V gene sequence: CDR1 PRHDT, CDR2 FYEKMQ (reference sequence). V dropped 8 bases and J dropped 9 bases, with 19 bases sitting between them. Assay used: immunoSEQ multiplex PCR; TCRdb lists only in-frame clones, some missing. The data show roughly 120,000 clones, 80% to 90% seen once. The sequenced sample was peripheral blood, obtained on day 0 of AZD1222 vaccination. This TCR was recovered from an adult in good health. The chain combines TRBV13 with TRBJ2-2; perhaps TRBD1 as D (6 bases). CDR3 nucleotides: TGTGCCAGCTCCGCGGATCAGGGGCCCCGGGAGCTGTTTTTT. Translated, it gives CASSADQGPRELFF.